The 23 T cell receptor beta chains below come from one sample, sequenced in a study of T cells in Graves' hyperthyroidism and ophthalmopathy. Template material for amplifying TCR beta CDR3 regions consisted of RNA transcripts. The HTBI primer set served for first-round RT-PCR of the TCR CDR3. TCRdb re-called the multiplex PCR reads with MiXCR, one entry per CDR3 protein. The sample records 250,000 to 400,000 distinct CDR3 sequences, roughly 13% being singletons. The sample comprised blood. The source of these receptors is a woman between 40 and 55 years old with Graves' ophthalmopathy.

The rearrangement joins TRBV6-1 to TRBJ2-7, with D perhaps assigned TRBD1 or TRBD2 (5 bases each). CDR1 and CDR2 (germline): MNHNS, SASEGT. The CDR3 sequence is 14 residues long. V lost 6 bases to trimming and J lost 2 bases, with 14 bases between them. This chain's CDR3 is CASSDRGRAYEQYF. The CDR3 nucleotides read TGTGCCAGCAGCGATCGGGGACGCGCCTACGAGCAGTACTTC.

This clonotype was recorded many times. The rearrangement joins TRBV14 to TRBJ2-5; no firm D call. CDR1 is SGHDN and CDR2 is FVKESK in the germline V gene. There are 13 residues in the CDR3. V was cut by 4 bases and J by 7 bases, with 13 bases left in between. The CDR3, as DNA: TGTGCCAGCAGCCCTCTAAACTCGGGGACCCAGTACTTC. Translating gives CASSPLNSGTQYF.

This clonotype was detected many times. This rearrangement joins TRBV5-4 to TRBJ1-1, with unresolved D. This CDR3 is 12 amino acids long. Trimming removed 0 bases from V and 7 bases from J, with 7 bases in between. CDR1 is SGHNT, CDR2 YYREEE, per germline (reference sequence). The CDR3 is CASSLGAGEAFF. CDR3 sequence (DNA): TGTGCCAGCAGCTTGGGGGCAGGTGAAGCTTTCTTT.

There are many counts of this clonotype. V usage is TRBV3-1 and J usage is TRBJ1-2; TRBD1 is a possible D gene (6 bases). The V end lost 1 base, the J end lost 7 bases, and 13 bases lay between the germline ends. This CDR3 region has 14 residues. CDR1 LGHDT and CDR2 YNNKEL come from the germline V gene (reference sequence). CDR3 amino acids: CASSQAPGHLGYTF. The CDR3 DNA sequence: TGTGCCAGCAGCCAAGCCCCGGGACACCTTGGCTACACCTTC.

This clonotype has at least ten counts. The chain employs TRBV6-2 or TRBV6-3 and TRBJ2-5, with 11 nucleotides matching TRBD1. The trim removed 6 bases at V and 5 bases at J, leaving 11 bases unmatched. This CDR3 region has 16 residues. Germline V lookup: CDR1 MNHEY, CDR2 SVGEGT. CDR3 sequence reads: CASSPLRTGGVETQYF. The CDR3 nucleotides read TGTGCCAGCAGCCCCCTGAGGACAGGGGGCGTGGAGACCCAGTACTTC.

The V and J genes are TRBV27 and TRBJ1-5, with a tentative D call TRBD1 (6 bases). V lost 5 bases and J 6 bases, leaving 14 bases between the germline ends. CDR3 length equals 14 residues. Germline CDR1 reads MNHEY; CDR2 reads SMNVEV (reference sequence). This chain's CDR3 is CASSVLRGAQPQHF. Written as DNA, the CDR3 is TGTGCCAGCAGTGTTCTCCGGGGGGCTCAGCCCCAGCATTTT.

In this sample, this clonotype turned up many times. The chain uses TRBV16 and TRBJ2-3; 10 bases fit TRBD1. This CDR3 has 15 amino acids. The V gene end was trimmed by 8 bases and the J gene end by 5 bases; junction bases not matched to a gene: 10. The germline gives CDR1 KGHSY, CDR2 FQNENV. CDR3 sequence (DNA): TGTGCCAGCGACCGGGACAGGGGTATTAGAGATACGCAGTATTTT. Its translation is CASDRDRGIRDTQYF.

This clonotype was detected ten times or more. The CDR3 loop is CASSEGQGTPYEQYF. The CDR3 DNA reads as TGTGCCAGCAGCGAGGGACAGGGGACGCCCTACGAGCAGTACTTC. This chain uses TRBV7-9 with TRBJ2-7, with 10 nucleotides matching TRBD1. The CDR3 sequence is 15 residues long. V lost 5 bases, J lost 2 bases, and 6 bases stayed unmatched. Germline CDR1 and CDR2: SEHNR and FQNEAQ (reference sequence). Full variable domain (outside the CDR3, taken from reference TRBV7-9 and TRBJ2-7): DTGVSQNPRHKITKRGQNVTFRCDPISEHNRLYWYRQTLGQGPEFLTYFQNEAQLEKSRLLSDRFSAERPKGSFSTLEIQRTEQGDSAMYLCASSEGQGTPYEQYFGPGTRLTVT.

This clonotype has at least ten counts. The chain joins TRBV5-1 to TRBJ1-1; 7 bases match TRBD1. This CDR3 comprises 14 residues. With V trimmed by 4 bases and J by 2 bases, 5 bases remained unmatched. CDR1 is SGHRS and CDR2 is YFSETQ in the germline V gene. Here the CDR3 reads CASSATGANTEAFF. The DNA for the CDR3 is TGCGCCAGCAGCGCTACAGGGGCCAACACTGAAGCTTTCTTT.

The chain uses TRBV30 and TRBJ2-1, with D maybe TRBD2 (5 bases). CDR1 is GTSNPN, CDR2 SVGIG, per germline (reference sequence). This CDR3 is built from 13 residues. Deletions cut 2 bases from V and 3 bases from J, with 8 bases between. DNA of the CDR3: TGTGCCTGGAGTCCAGGAGGCTACAATGAGCAGTTCTTC. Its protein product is CAWSPGGYNEQFF.

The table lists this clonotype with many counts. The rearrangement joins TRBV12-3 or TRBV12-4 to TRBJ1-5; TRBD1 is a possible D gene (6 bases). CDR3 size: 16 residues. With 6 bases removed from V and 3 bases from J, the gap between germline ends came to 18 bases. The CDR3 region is CASSPGHGSINQPQHF. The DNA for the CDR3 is TGTGCCAGCAGCCCGGGACATGGTTCCATCAATCAGCCCCAGCATTTT.

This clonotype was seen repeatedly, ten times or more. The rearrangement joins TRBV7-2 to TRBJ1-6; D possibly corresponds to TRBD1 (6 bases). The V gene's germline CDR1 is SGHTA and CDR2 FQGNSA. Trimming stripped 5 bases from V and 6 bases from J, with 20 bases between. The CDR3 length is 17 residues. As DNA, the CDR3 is TGTGCCAGCAGCCGGCCGGGGGGCGCAGGTTTTAATTCACCCCTCCACTTT. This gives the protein CASSRPGGAGFNSPLHF.

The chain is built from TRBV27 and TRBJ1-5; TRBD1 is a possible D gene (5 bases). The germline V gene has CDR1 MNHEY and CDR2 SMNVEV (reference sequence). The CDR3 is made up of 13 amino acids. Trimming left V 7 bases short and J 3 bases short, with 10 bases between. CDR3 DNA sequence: TGTGCCAGCATGAGGGGTCACAATCAGCCCCAGCATTTT. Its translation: CASMRGHNQPQHF.

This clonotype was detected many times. For the CDR3, the DNA is TGTGCCAGCAGCTTGGTGACGCAGGGAAACAATGAGCAGTTCTTC. As protein: CASSLVTQGNNEQFF. The V and J genes are TRBV5-5 and TRBJ2-1, with D possibly being TRBD1 (5 bases). V was pared by 0 bases and J by 5 bases, with 12 bases between. From germline, CDR1 is SGHKS and CDR2 YYEKEE (reference sequence). This CDR3 has 15 amino acids. Filled out from reference TRBV5-5 and TRBJ2-1, the complete variable domain reads DAGVTQSPTHLIKTRGQQVTLRCSPISGHKSVSWYQQVLGQGPQFIFQYYEKEERGRGNFPDRFSARQFPNYSSELNVNALLLGDSALYLCASSLVTQGNNEQFFGPGTRLTVL.

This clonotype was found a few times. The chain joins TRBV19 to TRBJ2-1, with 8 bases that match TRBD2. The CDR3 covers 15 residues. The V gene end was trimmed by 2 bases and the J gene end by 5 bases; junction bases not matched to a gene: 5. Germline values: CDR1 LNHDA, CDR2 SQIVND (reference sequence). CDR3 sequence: CASSISGSFNNEQFF. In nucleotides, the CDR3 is TGTGCCAGTAGTATAAGCGGGAGTTTCAACAATGAGCAGTTCTTC.

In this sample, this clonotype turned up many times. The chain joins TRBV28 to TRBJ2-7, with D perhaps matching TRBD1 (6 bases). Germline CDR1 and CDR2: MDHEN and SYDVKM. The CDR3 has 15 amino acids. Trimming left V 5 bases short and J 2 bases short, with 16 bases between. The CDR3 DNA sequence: TGTGCCAGCAGTCTGCAGGGGACAAGGGCCTACGAGCAGTACTTC. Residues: CASSLQGTRAYEQYF.

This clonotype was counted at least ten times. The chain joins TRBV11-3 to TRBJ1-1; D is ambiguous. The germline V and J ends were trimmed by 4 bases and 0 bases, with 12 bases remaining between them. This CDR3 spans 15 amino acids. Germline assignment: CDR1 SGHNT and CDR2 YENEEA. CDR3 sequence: CASSYGLRMNTEAFF. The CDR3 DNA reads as TGTGCCAGCAGCTATGGGCTCCGCATGAACACTGAAGCTTTCTTT.

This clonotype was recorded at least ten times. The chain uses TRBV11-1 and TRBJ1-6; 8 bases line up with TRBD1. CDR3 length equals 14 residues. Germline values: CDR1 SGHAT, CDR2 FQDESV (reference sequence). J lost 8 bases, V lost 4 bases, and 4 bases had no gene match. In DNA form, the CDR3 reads TGTGCCAGCAGCTCGGACAGGGCATATTCACCCCTCCACTTT. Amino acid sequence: CASSSDRAYSPLHF.

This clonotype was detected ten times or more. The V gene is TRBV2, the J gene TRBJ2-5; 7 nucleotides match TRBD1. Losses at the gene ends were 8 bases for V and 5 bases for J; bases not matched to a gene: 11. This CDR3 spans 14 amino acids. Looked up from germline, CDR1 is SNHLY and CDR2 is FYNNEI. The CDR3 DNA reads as TGTGCCAGCTCAGCTCGTACAGGGGTTGAGACCCAGTACTTC. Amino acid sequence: CASSARTGVETQYF. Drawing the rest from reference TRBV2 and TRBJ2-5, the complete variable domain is EPEVTQTPSHQVTQMGQEVILRCVPISNHLYFYWYRQILGQKVEFLVSFYNNEISEKSEIFDDQFSVERPDGSNFTLKIRSTKLEDSAMYFCASSARTGVETQYFGPGTRLLVL.

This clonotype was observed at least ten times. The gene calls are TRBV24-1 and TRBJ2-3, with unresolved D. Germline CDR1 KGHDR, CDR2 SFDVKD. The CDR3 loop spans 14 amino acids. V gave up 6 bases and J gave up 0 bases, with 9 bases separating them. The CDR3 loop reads CATSSLDSTDTQYF. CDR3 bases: TGTGCCACCAGTTCCCTGGACAGCACAGATACGCAGTATTTT.

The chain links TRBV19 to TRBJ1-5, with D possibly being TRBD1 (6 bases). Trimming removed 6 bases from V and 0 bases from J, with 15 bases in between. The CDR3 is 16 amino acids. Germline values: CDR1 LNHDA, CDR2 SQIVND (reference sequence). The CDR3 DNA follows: TGTGCCAGTAGCGTGAGGCAGGGGATTAGCAATCAGCCCCAGCATTTT. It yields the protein CASSVRQGISNQPQHF.

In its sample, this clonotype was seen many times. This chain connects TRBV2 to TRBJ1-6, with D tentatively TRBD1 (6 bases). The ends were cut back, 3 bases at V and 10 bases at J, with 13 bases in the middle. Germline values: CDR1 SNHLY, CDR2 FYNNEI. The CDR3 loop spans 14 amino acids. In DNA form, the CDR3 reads TGTGCCAGCAGTGACTTGGACAGATTCTCACCCCTCCACTTT. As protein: CASSDLDRFSPLHF. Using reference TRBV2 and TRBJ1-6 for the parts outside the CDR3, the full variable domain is EPEVTQTPSHQVTQMGQEVILRCVPISNHLYFYWYRQILGQKVEFLVSFYNNEISEKSEIFDDQFSVERPDGSNFTLKIRSTKLEDSAMYFCASSDLDRFSPLHFGNGTRLTVT.

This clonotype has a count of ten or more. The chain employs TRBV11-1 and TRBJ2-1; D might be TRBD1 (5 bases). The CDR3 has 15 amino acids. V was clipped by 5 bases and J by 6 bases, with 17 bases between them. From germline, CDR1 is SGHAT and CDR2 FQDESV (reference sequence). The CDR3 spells CASSRLGLGANEQFF. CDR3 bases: TGTGCCAGCAGCCGCCTAGGGTTAGGGGCCAATGAGCAGTTCTTC.